Listed here is a single T cell receptor (beta chain). Which antigen it targets is not known. No base qualities exist here, and no much larger clone lies one base off it. The donors belonged to the validation cohort of about 120 subjects, which was separate from the roughly 700-subject first cohort. The protocol used for the library was the immunoSEQ multiplex PCR assay. The paper's processing steps were these. A statistical classification framework was developed to diagnose cytomegalovirus status using the catalog of TCR beta chain sequences. The table comes from immuneACCESS by way of TCRdb, which keeps in-frame sequences with V and J called. Part of the clones is missing from these tables; in studies checked, under half for an unresolved V gene and the rest for unknown reasons. The DNA was the basis for D and trimming; V, J and clone size are from that table. The sample profile shows some 120,000 clones; 85% to 90% of them were found once. The ten largest clones take up about 1.5% of the sample.

These data come from a study of cytomegalovirus exposure and HLA in healthy donors (dated by TCRdb to 2016 to 2017). The study in broad terms: The 650 to 750 repertoires of the first cohort and the approximately 130 validation repertoires were produced on the same platform, according to a later analysis. The study was designed to test whether signatures of past pathogen exposure could be identified by cataloging public T cell receptors. To predict cytomegalovirus infection status, the study combined high-throughput TCR immunosequencing, statistical association of individual TCRs with disease status, and machine learning. A separate validation cohort of approximately 120 different subjects was used in addition to the 666-subject first cohort.

Study-wide findings and limitations: All 110 or so repertoires were used to score co-occurrence in the validation cohort in a later analysis, because that analysis had no HLA typing for the cohort. Most TCR sequences were seen in very few donors, while some public TCRs were found in many individuals. A later analysis found that TCRs clustered in the first cohort also tended to co-occur in the roughly 120 validation repertoires, with 94% of cluster scores above 0. The classifier was reported to diagnose cytomegalovirus status with high specificity and sensitivity in both the original and validation cohorts. A total of 164 TCR beta chains were listed by the study as associated with cytomegalovirus. In vitro tests confirmed that a few of the cytomegalovirus-associated TCR beta chains recognize cytomegalovirus antigens. The authors suggested that the approach could potentially be generalized to other disease states and immunological phenotypes.

The CDR3 runs 15 amino acids, cysteine and phenylalanine included. The kept DNA is CDR3 alone, 45 bases in frame from the first base. V lost 4 bases and J lost 3 bases, and the count of bases not matched to a germline gene is 6. From the germline V gene (reference sequence), CDR1 is SGHNT and CDR2 is YYREEE. The chain is assembled from TRBV5-4 and TRBJ2-2, and TRBD1 aligns with 7 junction nucleotides. This clonotype was sampled from a man younger than 45 in good health and CMV-seronegative. The source material was PBMCs. The CDR3 region reads CASSRTGAYTGELFF. The nucleotide sequence reads as follows: TGTGCCAGCAGCAGGACAGGAGCCTACACCGGGGAGCTGTTTTTT.